This T cell receptor beta chain is drawn from a study of monozygotic twins with inflammatory bowel disease. Per donor there was one draw, yielding a blood sample of roughly 2.6 ml. The CDR3 is made up of 15 amino acids. The germline gives CDR1 MGHDK, CDR2 SYGVNS. Study-level points and caveats: Part of the variability in patient repertoires may have come from differing immunosuppressive treatments.

To note about this clonotype: The antigen is undetermined.

Per sample, reverse transcription was split into eight reactions. TCRdb reanalyzed the 5' RACE reads and collapses them to one entry per CDR3 protein, without DNA. This listing includes fewer than 350,000 distinct CDR3 sequences. This TCR derives from a human donor with ulcerative colitis or Crohn's disease, or a healthy co-twin of an affected twin (not recorded which). The V and J genes are TRBV25-1 and TRBJ2-2; lacking DNA, the TRBD1 call made by TCRdb goes unchecked. The specimen was blood. The CDR3 reads CASSEYGARSGELFF.